Here is one T cell receptor (beta chain) with its context. The junction departs from the called germline gene at one end, perhaps through a read error. The data belong to a study of tumor-infiltrating lymphocytes in primary liver carcinoma. Total RNA (approximately 0.5 ug) served as template for TCR beta cDNA synthesis primed by a constant-region primer. ARM-PCR was slightly modified, and three nested multiplex PCR rounds with it gave rise to the TCR beta libraries. TCRdb called the multiplex PCR reads again in MiXCR, with one record for every CDR3 protein. This sample carries fewer than 400,000 distinct CDR3 sequences, 50% to 70% of them seen once, and the ten largest clones take about 9.4%. Unsorted whole blood yielded the blood RNA, and germline DNA was also extracted. Chronic HBV infection was present, with no prior treatment. This receptor was taken from a man in his forties or fifties with primary liver carcinoma and hepatitis B virus infection. The sequenced sample consisted of peripheral blood.

DNA for the CDR3: TGTGCCGGCAGCTTATGGGAGCAAGAGGGCTACACCTTC. As protein: CAGSLWEQEGYTF. The chain has TRBV7-9 and TRBJ1-2; unclear D gene. CDR1 is SEHNR, CDR2 FQNEAQ, per germline (reference sequence). The CDR3 contains 13 residues.